Listed below are T cell receptor beta chains from one sample, sequenced in a study of blood T cell repertoires in COVID-19. The assay was immunoSEQ multiplex PCR, and TCRdb's table has in-frame clones only and misses some. The sample lists around 16,000 clones, about 81% occurring once. The sequencing sample was made of peripheral blood. The origin of the receptors is a man at least 80 years old with active or convalescent COVID-19. Each CDR3 is given with its conserved first and last residue. A D gene is named only where the DNA matches it firmly. Size is stated for part of the rows, as once, few or many counts, or as a class when the clone is expanded.

cdr3_aa cdr3_nt clone_size v_call d_call j_call
CADTGTSGVETQYF TGTGCAGACACCGGGACTAGCGGGGTTGAGACCCAGTACTTC - TRBV12-2 - TRBJ2-5
CAIRPGQGQETQYF TGTGCCATCAGACCGGGACAGGGACAAGAGACCCAGTACTTC - TRBV10-3 TRBD1 TRBJ2-5
CASSQDTGGYGYTF TGTGCCAGCAGCCAAGATACCGGAGGCTATGGCTACACCTTC - TRBV3-1/TRBV3-2 - TRBJ1-2
CASSETFFGSYTF TGTGCCAGCAGTGAAACGTTTTTCGGGTCCTACACCTTC - TRBV6-1 - TRBJ1-2
CASSPRTGTGGTEAFF TGTGCCAGCTCACCCAGAACTGGGACAGGGGGCACTGAAGCTTTCTTT - TRBV18 TRBD1 TRBJ1-1
CASSLDGYNEQFF TGTGCCAGCAGCTTAGACGGTTACAATGAGCAGTTCTTC - TRBV7-8 - TRBJ2-1
CASSYSAVYNEQFF TGTGCCAGCAGTTACTCAGCGGTCTACAATGAGCAGTTCTTC few TRBV6-6 - TRBJ2-1
CASSPHGGSNTGELFF TGTGCCAGCAGCCCACACGGGGGATCGAACACCGGGGAGCTGTTTTTT - TRBV7-3 - TRBJ2-2
CASSVSPGGEDTQYF TGTGCCAGCAGCGTATCCCCAGGGGGCGAAGATACGCAGTATTTT - TRBV9 TRBD1 TRBJ2-3
CASSGGERYTEAFF TGTGCCAGCAGCGGAGGGGAGCGGTACACTGAAGCTTTCTTT - TRBV7-2 - TRBJ1-1
CASSVAMMGLAEQFF TGCGCCAGCAGTGTTGCTATGATGGGACTAGCCGAGCAGTTCTTC - TRBV10-1 TRBD2 TRBJ2-1
CASSDSAGTQYF TGTGCCAGCAGTGACTCGGCGGGGACCCAGTACTTC - TRBV6-4 - TRBJ2-5
CASSNVTGGAGANVLTF TGTGCCAGCAGCAATGTGACAGGGGGCGCTGGGGCCAACGTCCTGACTTTC - TRBV21-1 - TRBJ2-6
CASSSRQGAGELFF TGTGCCAGCAGTTCCCGACAGGGGGCCGGGGAGCTGTTTTTT - TRBV6-5 TRBD1 TRBJ2-2
CASSQAYTEAFF TGCGCCAGCAGCCAAGCTTACACTGAAGCTTTCTTT - TRBV4-1 - TRBJ1-1
CASSFVISGATPGELFF TGTGCCAGCAGCTTTGTCATTAGCGGGGCGACACCCGGGGAGCTGTTTTTT few TRBV7-9 TRBD2 TRBJ2-2
CASSSQGNTGELFF TGCGCCAGCAGCTCCCAGGGGAACACCGGGGAGCTGTTTTTT once TRBV4-1 - TRBJ2-2
CASSLTRNTEAFF TGTGCCAGCAGCTTAACAAGGAACACTGAAGCTTTCTTT - TRBV7-2 - TRBJ1-1
CASSQTGSNEKLFF TGTGCCAGCAGCCAGACAGGGAGCAATGAAAAACTGTTTTTT - TRBV3-1/TRBV3-2 TRBD1 TRBJ1-4
CASSAKGSYNEQFF TGTGCCAGCAGCGCCAAGGGGTCCTACAATGAGCAGTTCTTC - TRBV13 - TRBJ2-1
CSAQGAGGEKLFF TGCAGCGCTCAGGGGGCAGGAGGTGAAAAACTGTTTTTT - TRBV29-1 TRBD1 TRBJ1-4
CASSPLARANYGYTF TGTGCCAGCAGCCCTTTAGCCAGAGCCAACTATGGCTACACCTTC large TRBV11-3 - TRBJ1-2
CASTYHRWGRTTEAFF TGTGCCAGCACTTACCACCGCTGGGGCCGGACCACTGAAGCTTTCTTT few TRBV5-4 - TRBJ1-1
CASSGSEGYGYTF TGTGCCAGCAGTGGGTCAGAGGGCTATGGCTACACCTTC - TRBV2 - TRBJ1-2
CATQTPERTYEQYF TGTGCCACCCAGACCCCAGAGCGGACCTACGAGCAGTACTTC - TRBV10-3 - TRBJ2-7
CASGLRRASGDSYEQYF TGTGCTAGTGGCCTCCGTCGGGCTAGCGGGGACTCCTACGAGCAGTACTTC - TRBV12-5 TRBD2 TRBJ2-7
CASSLISGGAADTQYF TGTGCCAGCAGCTTAATATCGGGGGGTGCCGCAGATACGCAGTATTTT - TRBV7-3 TRBD2 TRBJ2-3
CASSLVLGGPYSQQFF TGCGCCAGCAGCTTGGTTCTGGGGGGTCCCTATAGTCAGCAGTTCTTC - TRBV5-1 - TRBJ2-1
CASSLLGQGEEKLFF TGTGCCAGCAGCTTACTGGGACAGGGTGAGGAAAAACTGTTTTTT once TRBV7-2 TRBD1 TRBJ1-4
CASSLYRQAGELFF TGTGCCAGCAGCCTTTATCGACAGGCGGGGGAGCTGTTTTTT - TRBV7-2 - TRBJ2-2
CASSFGGQAVGKPQHF TGTGCCAGCAGTTTTGGGGGACAGGCGGTAGGGAAGCCCCAGCATTTT - TRBV27 TRBD1 TRBJ1-5
CATSSTGDTGELFF TGTGCCACCAGCTCAACAGGGGACACCGGGGAGCTGTTTTTT - TRBV15 TRBD1 TRBJ2-2
CASRRTVNGNTIYF TGTGCCAGCAGAAGGACAGTAAATGGAAACACCATATATTTT - TRBV2 - TRBJ1-3
CASGGLNYGYTF TGTGCCAGCGGCGGCCTTAACTATGGCTACACCTTC - TRBV2 - TRBJ1-2
CASSPGTSGKSETQYF TGTGCCAGCAGCCCCGGGACTAGCGGGAAGTCAGAGACCCAGTACTTC - TRBV7-2 TRBD2 TRBJ2-5
CASSYGTGASPLHF TGTGCCAGCAGTTACGGGACAGGGGCTTCACCCCTCCACTTT - TRBV6-5 TRBD1 TRBJ1-6
CASSLGDSLNYGYTF TGTGCCAGCAGCTTGGGGGACTCCCTGAACTATGGCTACACCTTC - TRBV5-5 - TRBJ1-2
CASSQENTRNTEAFF TGCGCCAGCAGCCAGGAGAACACACGGAACACTGAAGCTTTCTTT - TRBV4-1 - TRBJ1-1